The 26 T cell receptor beta chains reported below all come from one sample, sequenced in a study of OX40 agonist ivuxolimab in advanced cancers. TCRdb's table, derived via immunoSEQ multiplex PCR, lists solely in-frame clones and lacks some. The data show tens of thousands of clones, 80% to 85% seen once. The sequenced sample was CD4+ or CD8+ T cells sorted from blood, obtained in a trial of the OX40 agonist ivuxolimab. The source is an adult with an advanced solid tumor such as melanoma, head and neck, liver or kidney cancer.

This CDR3 is CASRVPGRGKGQYF. DNA of the CDR3: TGTGCCAGTAGAGTCCCGGGACGGGGGAAAGGCCAGTACTTC. The chain recombines TRBV19 with TRBJ2-5, with D perhaps TRBD2 (6 bases). The germline V and J ends were trimmed by 6 bases and 10 bases, with 21 bases remaining between them. Germline V gene data show CDR1 as LNHDA and CDR2 as SQIVND (reference sequence). CDR3 length equals 14 residues.

V and J are TRBV7-9 and TRBJ1-6, with 10 bases aligning to TRBD1. V lost 5 bases to trimming and J lost 7 bases; unmatched junction nucleotides: 5. The CDR3 runs to 15 residues. Germline V gives CDR1 SEHNR, CDR2 FQNEAQ (reference sequence). This chain's CDR3 is CASSDDRGRNSPLHF. The CDR3 region has the DNA TGTGCCAGCAGCGACGACAGGGGGCGGAATTCACCCCTCCACTTT.

V and J are TRBV6-5 and TRBJ1-3; no definite D call. V lost 5 bases, J lost 4 bases, and 6 bases lay in between. This CDR3 region has 12 residues. Germline loops: CDR1 MNHEY, CDR2 SVGAGI. The CDR3 is CASSTGGNTIYF. Written as DNA, the CDR3 is TGTGCCAGCAGTACTGGGGGAAACACCATATATTTT.

The CDR3 here is CASSEGGNNSPLHF. In DNA form, the CDR3 reads TGCGCCAGCAGTGAGGGGGGCAATAATTCACCCCTCCACTTT. The rearrangement links TRBV10-1 to TRBJ1-6; D possibly corresponds to TRBD1 (6 bases). The CDR3 extends over 14 amino acids. Looked up from germline, CDR1 is WNHNN and CDR2 is SYGVQD (reference sequence). Trimming stripped 2 bases from V and 5 bases from J, with 7 bases between.

In the case of this clone: This specimen includes other DNA sequences encoding the same CDR3. The chain links TRBV29-1 to TRBJ2-6, with no clear D. The CDR3 extends over 14 amino acids. Per the germline V gene, CDR1 is SQVTM and CDR2 is ANQGSEA. V lost 5 bases, J lost 0 bases, and 8 bases lay in between. DNA of the CDR3: TGCAGCGTTCTTGACACCTCTGGGGCCAACGTCCTGACTTTC. Its translation: CSVLDTSGANVLTF.

The chain links TRBV15 to TRBJ2-7; 9 positions match TRBD1. V gave up 0 bases and J gave up 1 base; unmatched junction bases: 4. CDR1 LNHNV and CDR2 YYDKDF come from the germline V gene (reference sequence). The CDR3 extends over 16 amino acids. The CDR3 sequence: CATSRDSGTGSYEQYV. The CDR3 nucleotides are TGTGCCACCAGCAGAGATTCGGGGACAGGGTCCTACGAGCAGTACGTC.

V and J are TRBV28 and TRBJ2-2; the match to TRBD2 covers 7 bases. There are 13 residues in the CDR3. The V and J ends lost 5 bases and 6 bases, in that order; junction bases with no gene match: 3. Germline loops: CDR1 MDHEN, CDR2 SYDVKM. The CDR3: CASSLSGAGELFF. The CDR3 coding sequence is TGTGCCAGCAGTCTGAGCGGGGCCGGGGAGCTGTTTTTT.

The chain carries TRBV4-1 and TRBJ1-4; TRBD1 matches 8 bases. The CDR3 is made up of 15 amino acids. Germline V gene lookup returns CDR1 MGHRA and CDR2 YSYEKL. V was clipped by 8 bases and J by 3 bases; unmatched bases: 8. The CDR3 region has the DNA TGCGCCAGCGCCAATCTACAGGGGGCTAATGAAAAACTGTTTTTT. Its translation is CASANLQGANEKLFF.

The V call is TRBV5-1, the J call TRBJ2-1; the match to TRBD1 covers 8 bases. This CDR3 is 17 amino acids long. V lost 3 bases, J lost 0 bases, and 8 bases stayed unmatched. Germline assignment: CDR1 SGHRS and CDR2 YFSETQ. The chain's CDR3 is CASSSRPGQVSYNEQFF. The CDR3 DNA is TGCGCCAGCAGCTCAAGACCGGGACAGGTCTCCTACAATGAGCAGTTCTTC. The variable domain in full, completed from reference TRBV5-1 and TRBJ2-1, reads KAGVTQTPRYLIKTRGQQVTLSCSPISGHRSVSWYQQTPGQGLQFLFEYFSETQRNKGNFPGRFSGRQFSNSRSEMNVSTLELGDSALYLCASSSRPGQVSYNEQFFGPGTRLTVL.

The chain links TRBV2 to TRBJ1-1; D gene ambiguous. Germline V gene sequence: CDR1 SNHLY, CDR2 FYNNEI. The V end lost 9 bases, the J end lost 1 base, and 6 bases lay between the germline ends. This CDR3 region has 11 residues. This CDR3 reads CASPKNTEAFF. The CDR3 DNA is TGTGCCAGTCCAAAGAACACTGAAGCTTTCTTT. The full variable domain, in which reference TRBV2 and TRBJ1-1 provide the parts outside the CDR3, is EPEVTQTPSHQVTQMGQEVILRCVPISNHLYFYWYRQILGQKVEFLVSFYNNEISEKSEIFDDQFSVERPDGSNFTLKIRSTKLEDSAMYFCASPKNTEAFFGQGTRLTVV.

The rearrangement links TRBV4-2 to TRBJ2-7, with TRBD1 matching over 8 bases. V gave up 5 bases and J gave up 0 bases; unmatched junction bases: 6. The CDR3 extends over 15 amino acids. Germline CDR1 is LGHNA and CDR2 is YNFKEQ. The CDR3 loop reads CASSYRTGSSYEQYF. Here the CDR3 DNA reads TGTGCCAGCAGCTACCGGACAGGGTCCTCCTACGAGCAGTACTTC.

Worth noting for this clone: The same CDR3 can be traced to other DNA sequences in this sample. The CDR3 nucleotides are TGCGCCAGCAGCTTGGAGGAGACCCAGTACTTC. This translates into CASSLEETQYF. The chain employs TRBV5-1 and TRBJ2-5; D not certain. V gave up 0 bases and J gave up 5 bases, with 2 bases separating them. Germline lookup yields CDR1 SGHRS and CDR2 YFSETQ. The CDR3 loop spans 11 amino acids.

In its sample, this clone was seen a few times. V usage is TRBV10-3 and J usage is TRBJ1-1; 8 positions match TRBD1. V shed 3 bases, J shed 4 bases, and the junction held 10 bases outside the gene matches. Germline V gene data show CDR1 as ENHRY and CDR2 as SYGVKD. The CDR3 runs 16 residues. CDR3 loop: CAISDGTGGAATEAFF. The CDR3 nucleotides read TGTGCCATCAGTGACGGAACAGGGGGTGCGGCCACTGAAGCTTTCTTT.

The rearrangement joins TRBV4-2 to TRBJ2-5; 8 bases line up with TRBD2. This CDR3 has 15 amino acids. The germline gives CDR1 LGHNA, CDR2 YNFKEQ. V was clipped by 0 bases and J by 5 bases; unmatched bases: 5. CDR3 protein: CASSQELADGETQYF. CDR3 sequence (DNA): TGTGCCAGCAGCCAAGAACTAGCGGACGGGGAGACCCAGTACTTC.

The chain combines TRBV7-9 with TRBJ1-6, with a possible D match to TRBD1 (5 bases). Trimming pared 1 base from V and 9 bases from J, leaving 10 bases between. Germline-derived CDR1 and CDR2 are SEHNR and FQNEAQ (reference sequence). The CDR3 has 14 residues. The DNA of the CDR3 is TGTGCCAGCAGCTTAGAGGCAGGGAGTTCACCCCTCCACTTT. Its translation is CASSLEAGSSPLHF.

The gene calls are TRBV7-2 and TRBJ1-1, with TRBD1 as a possible D gene (6 bases). The CDR3 sequence is 16 residues long. The ends were cut back, 2 bases at V and 4 bases at J, with 17 bases in the middle. The germline V gene encodes CDR1 SGHTA and CDR2 FQGNSA. The CDR3 sequence: CASSLKRGGVSTEAFF. Here the CDR3 DNA reads TGTGCCAGCAGCTTAAAGCGAGGGGGTGTGAGCACTGAAGCTTTCTTT.

The sample holds one count of this clone. The chain employs TRBV19 and TRBJ2-1; D is unresolved. Per the germline V gene, CDR1 is LNHDA and CDR2 is SQIVND (reference sequence). This CDR3 has 15 amino acids. The V and J ends lost 1 base and 1 base respectively, with 8 bases between them. The DNA for the CDR3 is TGTGCCAGTAGTATAGGAGACGGATCCTACAATGAGCAGTTCTTC. It translates to CASSIGDGSYNEQFF.

This rearrangement joins TRBV7-8 to TRBJ1-6; D gene ambiguous. The V end lost 1 base, the J end lost 12 bases, and 4 bases lay between the germline ends. Germline-derived CDR1 and CDR2 are SGHVS and FQNEAQ. The CDR3 extends over 11 amino acids. CDR3 nucleotide sequence: TGTGCCAGCAGCTTAGTGGGACCCCTCCACTTT. This translates into CASSLVGPLHF.

This clone was detected only a few times. The rearrangement links TRBV28 to TRBJ2-3; a possible D gene is TRBD2 (6 bases). The CDR3 spans 12 residues. Germline V gene data show CDR1 as MDHEN and CDR2 as SYDVKM. The V end was cut by 11 bases, the J end by 6 bases, with 15 bases between. CDR3 amino acids: CACLGGADTQYF. The CDR3 bases are TGTGCCTGCCTCGGGGGAGCGGATACGCAGTATTTT. Drawing the rest from reference TRBV28 and TRBJ2-3, the complete variable domain is DVKVTQSSRYLVKRTGEKVFLECVQDMDHENMFWYRQDPGLGLRLIYFSYDVKMKEKGDIPEGYSVSREKKERFSLILESASTNQTSMYLCACLGGADTQYFGPGTRLTVL.

V is TRBV6-6 and J is TRBJ1-5; perhaps TRBD1 as D (6 bases). In germline, CDR1 is MNHNY, CDR2 SVGAGI (reference sequence). There are 15 residues in the CDR3. Between the trimmed V and J ends, which lost 6 bases and 1 base, there was a span of 13 bases. The CDR3 sequence is CASRLEGGSNQPQHF. The CDR3 coding sequence is TGTGCCAGCAGGCTAGAGGGGGGGAGCAATCAGCCCCAGCATTTT.

The chain uses TRBV7-8 and TRBJ2-7; D is perhaps TRBD1 (6 bases). Germline loops: CDR1 SGHVS, CDR2 FQNEAQ. The CDR3 extends over 14 amino acids. V lost 5 bases to trimming and J lost 1 base, with 12 bases between them. The CDR3 sequence is CASSPPDSSYEQYF. The DNA of the CDR3 is TGTGCCAGCAGCCCACCGGACAGTTCCTACGAGCAGTACTTC.

The J gene is TRBJ1-3, the V gene TRBV19; possibly TRBD1 for D (5 bases). Trimming removed 11 bases from V and 5 bases from J, with 16 bases in between. The CDR3 totals 13 residues. Germline-derived CDR1 and CDR2 are LNHDA and SQIVND (reference sequence). CDR3 bases: TGTGCCGGCAGACTGGGGGGACGAAACACCATATATTTT. It specifies CAGRLGGRNTIYF. The full variable domain, its missing parts supplied by reference TRBV19 and TRBJ1-3, is DGGITQSPKYLFRKEGQNVTLSCEQNLNHDAMYWYRQDPGQGLRLIYYSQIVNDFQKGDIAEGYSVSREKKESFPLTVTSAQKNPTAFYLCAGRLGGRNTIYFGEGSWLTVV.

This clone showed up just once. The chain recombines TRBV11-2 with TRBJ1-4, with TRBD1 identical over 9 bases. V was pared by 0 bases and J by 2 bases, with 13 bases of the junction left unmatched. CDR3 length: 20 residues. Looked up from germline, CDR1 is SGHAT and CDR2 is FQNNGV. DNA of the CDR3: TGTGCCAGCAGCTTAGAGCCGGGACAGGGAGGACTAGGGACTAATGAAAAACTGTTTTTT. It translates to CASSLEPGQGGLGTNEKLFF.

The CDR3 region is CASRLVGLGGTGELFF. The DNA for the CDR3 is TGTGCAAGTCGCTTAGTAGGCCTGGGAGGCACCGGGGAGCTGTTTTTT. The chain joins TRBV12-2 to TRBJ2-2; the table's D call TRBD2 went unverified against the DNA. TRBV12-2 is a documented pseudogene. The CDR3 length is 16 residues.

The chain recombines TRBV30 with TRBJ1-1, with 7 bases that match TRBD1. V lost 3 bases and J lost 3; bases outside the gene matches: 4. This CDR3 is built from 13 residues. CDR1 and CDR2 from the germline V gene are GTSNPN and SVGIG (reference sequence). This chain's CDR3 is CAWSPTGDTEAFF. As DNA, the CDR3 is TGTGCCTGGAGCCCAACAGGGGACACTGAAGCTTTCTTT.

This clone has just one count. Other nucleotide sequences from this sample produce the same CDR3. The chain uses TRBV19 and TRBJ2-3, with D perhaps matching TRBD1 (5 bases). Trimming removed 6 bases at V and 0 bases at J, with 10 bases between. Germline CDR1 is LNHDA and CDR2 is SQIVND (reference sequence). The CDR3 runs to 14 residues. The CDR3 is CASRSGPSTDTQYF. The CDR3 coding sequence is TGTGCCAGTAGATCAGGGCCCAGCACAGATACGCAGTATTTT.